This T cell receptor (beta chain) was retrieved from a study of shared clonotypes between healthy human individuals. V was pared by 0 bases and J by 5 bases, with 8 bases between. CDR3 length: 13 amino acids. Germline CDR1 is SGDLS and CDR2 is YYNGEE. Running of the assay took place at deep level. The method was immunoSEQ multiplex PCR; TCRdb's version includes in-frame clones alone and lacks a portion of them. Among more than 2 million clones, over 85% were seen once, and the ten largest hold under 0.15%. The sample was naive CD4+ T cells sorted from blood. Stated subset: CD45RA+ positively selected. The TCR originated in a man between 18 and 35 years old in good health. This sequence joins TRBV9 and TRBJ2-5; D uncertain. Written as DNA, the CDR3 is TGTGCCAGCAGCGTAGAGTTCGCCGAGACCCAGTACTTC. This encodes CASSVEFAETQYF.